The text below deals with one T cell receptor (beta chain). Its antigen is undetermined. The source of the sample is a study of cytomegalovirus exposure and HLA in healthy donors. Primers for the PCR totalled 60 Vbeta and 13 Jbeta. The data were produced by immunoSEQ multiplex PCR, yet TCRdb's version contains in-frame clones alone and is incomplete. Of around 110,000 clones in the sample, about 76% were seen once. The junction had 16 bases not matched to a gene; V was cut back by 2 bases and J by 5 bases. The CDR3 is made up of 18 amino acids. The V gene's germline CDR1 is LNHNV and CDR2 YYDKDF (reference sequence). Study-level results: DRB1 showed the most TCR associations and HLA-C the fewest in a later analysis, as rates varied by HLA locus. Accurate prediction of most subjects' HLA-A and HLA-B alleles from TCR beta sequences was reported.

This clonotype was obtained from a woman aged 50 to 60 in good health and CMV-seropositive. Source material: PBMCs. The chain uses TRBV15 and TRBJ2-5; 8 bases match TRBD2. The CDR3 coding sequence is TGTGCCACCAGCAGACACAAATGGTCGGGGGGGGCCGCGGAGACCCAGTACTTC. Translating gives CATSRHKWSGGAAETQYF.